Shown below are 18 T cell receptor beta chains from a single sample sequenced in a study of cytomegalovirus exposure and HLA in healthy donors. The PCR ran on 60 Vbeta and 13 Jbeta primers. TCRdb's copy holds only in-frame clones and misses some; the assay was immunoSEQ multiplex PCR. Altogether 150,000 to 200,000 clones are present, about 81% being singletons, with the ten largest covering 2.5% to 3%. Material for sequencing was PBMCs. These TCRs come from a woman aged 45-65 years in good health and CMV-seropositive.

The chain recombines TRBV4-1 with TRBJ2-7, with 8 bases aligning to TRBD1. Per the germline V gene, CDR1 is MGHRA and CDR2 is YSYEKL. The CDR3 runs to 16 residues. The V segment lost 3 bases and the J segment 4 bases; nucleotides outside the gene matches: 11. CDR3 sequence reads: CASSQSDRGGRYEQYF. CDR3 bases: TGCGCCAGCAGCCAGTCTGACAGGGGAGGAAGGTACGAGCAGTACTTC.

The chain couples TRBV11-2 to TRBJ2-7; weak D call: TRBD1 (5 bases). This CDR3 has 13 residues. The germline V gene encodes CDR1 SGHAT and CDR2 FQNNGV. V lost 0 bases and J 7 bases, leaving 10 bases between the germline ends. CDR3 region: CASSLEVGVEQYF. For the CDR3, the DNA is TGTGCCAGCAGCTTAGAGGTAGGGGTGGAGCAGTACTTC.

This chain links TRBV5-4 with TRBJ2-7; D perhaps matches TRBD1 (6 bases). CDR3 length: 17 residues. The V end was cut by 1 base, the J end by 3 bases, with 20 bases between. Germline CDR1 and CDR2: SGHNT and YYREEE (reference sequence). CDR3 sequence reads: CASSLRTGTLGIYEQYF. The CDR3 nucleotides read TGTGCCAGCAGCTTGCGCACCGGGACACTTGGTATCTACGAGCAGTACTTC.

The chain carries TRBV4-2 and TRBJ2-5; 12 bases fit TRBD2. Looked up from germline, CDR1 is LGHNA and CDR2 is YNFKEQ. The V segment lost 3 bases and the J segment 2 bases; nucleotides outside the gene matches: 4. The CDR3 covers 16 residues. The CDR3 is CASSQGGLAGQETQYF. The CDR3 DNA follows: TGTGCCAGCAGCCAGGGCGGACTAGCGGGGCAAGAGACCCAGTACTTC.

The chain has TRBV10-3 and TRBJ2-2, with D hard to call. The CDR3 consists of 16 residues. CDR1 is ENHRY and CDR2 is SYGVKD in the germline V gene. Between the trimmed V and J ends, which lost 6 bases and 2 bases, there was a span of 16 bases. Here the CDR3 DNA reads TGTGCCATCAGGGTAGCCGTGGCAGTAAACACCGGGGAGCTGTTTTTT. Translating it yields CAIRVAVAVNTGELFF.

The rearrangement links TRBV9 to TRBJ2-1, with D perhaps matching TRBD2 (7 bases). Germline V gene lookup returns CDR1 SGDLS and CDR2 YYNGEE. The CDR3 sequence is 15 residues long. V gave up 3 bases and J gave up 3 bases, with 13 bases separating them. The DNA for the CDR3 is TGTGCCAGCAGCGCGACGGGGGGCCTCTACAATGAGCAGTTCTTC. Protein sequence: CASSATGGLYNEQFF.

This clone was detected only once. The CDR3 nucleotides read TGCAGCGTGGGAAAGGGGCAGGGTTGTGCAGCTTTCTTT. Amino acids: CSVGKGQGCAAFF. The chain carries TRBV29-1 and TRBJ1-1; possibly TRBD1 for D (5 bases). Germline lookup yields CDR1 SQVTM and CDR2 ANQGSEA. The germline V and J ends were trimmed by 6 bases and 10 bases, with 21 bases remaining between them. This CDR3 is built from 13 residues.

The count of this clone is one. The chain uses TRBV9 and TRBJ2-1, with D uncertain. The CDR3 extends over 13 amino acids. The germline gives CDR1 SGDLS, CDR2 YYNGEE. Trimming cost V 4 bases and J 3 bases, with 8 bases left between them. CDR3 in amino acids: CASSQDIYNEQFF. The CDR3 DNA is TGTGCCAGCAGCCAGGATATCTACAATGAGCAGTTCTTC.

V and J are TRBV21-1 and TRBJ2-1; the tabulated D call, TRBD1, remains unverified against the DNA. TRBV21-1 is a pseudogene. This CDR3 is 13 amino acids long. CDR3 coding DNA: TGTGCCAGCAGCGATGGACAGTACAATGAGCAGTTCTTC. This translates into CASSDGQYNEQFF.

This clone has a single count. V and J are TRBV6-5 and TRBJ1-5; no clear D. Germline V gene lookup returns CDR1 MNHEY and CDR2 SVGAGI. This CDR3 has 13 residues. The V and J ends lost 6 bases and 4 bases respectively, with 10 bases between them. The CDR3: CASRGTRNQPQHF. In DNA, the CDR3 is TGTGCCAGCAGGGGAACTAGGAATCAGCCCCAGCATTTT.

As concerns this clone: An end of the junction does not agree with germline; a read error may underlie this. The V gene is TRBV6-5, the J gene TRBJ1-1, with D possibly being TRBD1 (5 bases). The germline V gene has CDR1 MNHEY and CDR2 SVGAGI. CDR3 size: 14 residues. DNA of the CDR3: TGTGCCATCAGTGAAGACAGCGAGAACACTGAAGCTTTCTTT. Its translation: CAISEDSENTEAFF.

This clone showed up just a few times. V and J are TRBV4-1 and TRBJ1-1, with D unclear. Trimming took off 4 bases at V and 1 base at J, with 10 bases between the two ends. CDR1 MGHRA and CDR2 YSYEKL come from the germline V gene. The CDR3 has 14 amino acids. CDR3 bases: TGCGCCAGCAGCCGAGTGGGAGCGAACACTGAAGCTTTCTTT. It is translated as CASSRVGANTEAFF.

This clone has a handful of counts. The chain is built from TRBV7-2 and TRBJ1-4, with D perhaps TRBD1 (5 bases). Germline-derived CDR1 and CDR2 are SGHTA and FQGNSA. Trimming pared 8 bases from V and 7 bases from J, leaving 17 bases between. This CDR3 is 14 amino acids long. CDR3 protein: CASGLGGYSEKLFF. The CDR3 nucleotides read TGTGCCAGCGGACTGGGGGGATATAGTGAAAAACTGTTTTTT.

V gene TRBV18 combines with J gene TRBJ2-3; D is possibly TRBD1 (6 bases). Deletions cut 3 bases from V and 2 bases from J, with 15 bases between. The CDR3 runs 16 residues. The germline gives CDR1 KGHSH, CDR2 LQKENI. CDR3 sequence (DNA): TGTGCCAGCTCACCCCAACACAGGGATCACACAGATACGCAGTATTTT. Encoded protein: CASSPQHRDHTDTQYF.

This clone appeared a few times. This chain joins TRBV25-1 and TRBJ1-1, with D perhaps matching TRBD1 (5 bases). Germline lookup yields CDR1 MGHDK and CDR2 SYGVNS. This CDR3 spans 15 amino acids. V lost 1 base, J lost 3 bases, and 12 bases lay in between. The CDR3 loop is CASSEWSQGDTEAFF. The CDR3 bases are TGTGCCAGCAGTGAATGGTCCCAAGGGGACACTGAAGCTTTCTTT. The full variable domain, in which reference TRBV25-1 and TRBJ1-1 provide the parts outside the CDR3, is EADIYQTPRYLVIGTGKKITLECSQTMGHDKMYWYQQDPGMELHLIHYSYGVNSTEKGDLSSESTVSRIRTEHFPLTLESARPSHTSQYLCASSEWSQGDTEAFFGQGTRLTVV.

This chain links TRBV2 with TRBJ1-1, with 8 positions matching TRBD1. This CDR3 is 16 amino acids long. From germline, CDR1 is SNHLY and CDR2 FYNNEI. With 8 bases clipped from V and 4 bases from J, the junction kept 15 bases outside the gene matches. In DNA, the CDR3 is TGTGCCAGCTACGGGAGGACAGGGTATGAGGGCACTGAAGCTTTCTTT. It translates to CASYGRTGYEGTEAFF.

Only a few counts were recorded for this clone. The gene calls are TRBV4-1 and TRBJ2-7, with 7 bases aligning to TRBD1. The CDR3 has 16 amino acids. Germline CDR1 and CDR2: MGHRA and YSYEKL. V lost 0 bases and J lost 3; bases outside the gene matches: 8. DNA for the CDR3: TGCGCCAGCAGCCAAGATCGTGACAGGGTTTACTACGAGCAGTACTTC. Translation: CASSQDRDRVYYEQYF.

The chain employs TRBV5-4 and TRBJ1-2; 7 positions agree with TRBD1. CDR1 and CDR2 from the germline V gene are SGHNT and YYREEE (reference sequence). The CDR3 sequence is 15 residues long. Germline trimming cut 0 bases from V and 4 bases from J; bases unmatched to any gene: 6. The CDR3 protein is CASSLDVGTAYGYTF. The CDR3 region has the DNA TGTGCCAGCAGCTTGGATGTCGGGACAGCCTATGGCTACACCTTC.